The present entry profiles one T cell receptor beta chain with its context. Its antigen is unknown. This specimen belongs to a study of regulatory T cells in long-lasting Graves disease. Library construction for TCR beta used iRepertoire HTBI primers and Arm-PCR of CDR3 regions. TCRdb re-called the multiplex PCR reads through MiXCR, storing one row per CDR3 protein. The table has 600,000 to 800,000 distinct CDR3 sequences, 30% seen once. Time point denoted: persistent/refractory GD, antithyroid drugs over 5 years with positive TRAb. With RNA extracted from PBMCs as input, the TCR library was made. Germline V lookup: CDR1 MNHNS, CDR2 SASEGT. The V end was cut by 6 bases, the J end by 3 bases, with 14 bases between. The CDR3 has 14 residues. Study-wide results and caveats: The researchers studied only peripheral blood, not thyroid tissue. Segments TRBV28, TRBJ1-2 and TRBJ2-5 showed preferential usage in persistent disease.

This rearrangement joins TRBV6-1 to TRBJ1-2, with D hard to call. The sequence derives from a female donor with Graves disease. Specimen: peripheral blood mononuclear cells (PBMCs), collected when the disease was refractory, from a patient treated with antithyroid drugs. The CDR3: CASSLDGSDYGYTF. The CDR3 DNA reads TGTGCCAGCAGCCTTGACGGTTCCGACTATGGCTACACCTTC.